These T cell receptor beta chains were read from a single sample in a study of T cells in Graves' hyperthyroidism and ophthalmopathy. One entry per CDR3 protein results from TCRdb running MiXCR on the multiplex PCR reads. The sample consists of about 100,000 distinct CDR3 sequences, about 17% of them appearing once. Sequenced sample: blood. All receptors derive from a woman aged 45 to 65 with Graves' hyperthyroidism. Both conserved end residues are part of each CDR3. A D gene is named only where the DNA matches it firmly. A row's size may be missing; if present it is once, few, many or a size class.

J gene,D gene,V gene,clone size,CDR3 DNA,CDR3 protein
TRBJ2-7,TRBD2,TRBV9,many,TGTGCCAGCAGTGTCGGACTAGCGGGAGGGAGGGACGAGCAGTACTTC,CASSVGLAGGRDEQYF
TRBJ2-3,.,TRBV7-2,.,TGTGCCAGCAGCTTAAGCGGAACCACAGATACGCAGTATTTT,CASSLSGTTDTQYF
TRBJ1-1,.,TRBV29-1,many,TGCAGCGGAGGGGACCCCATGAACACTGAAGCTTTCTTT,CSGGDPMNTEAFF
TRBJ2-3,TRBD1,TRBV7-9,many,TGTGCCAGCAGCTTCAGAGGGGGCAGTAGAACAGATACGCAGTATTTT,CASSFRGGSRTDTQYF
TRBJ1-5,.,TRBV10-2,many,TGCGCCAGCAGTGATGTGTGGGACAATAATCAGCCCCAGCATTTT,CASSDVWDNNQPQHF
TRBJ2-3,TRBD2,TRBV28,.,TGTGCCAGCAGTTTATTACTAGCGGGGGGCGGTGGGACAGATACGCAGTATTTT,CASSLLLAGGGGTDTQYF
TRBJ1-2,.,TRBV7-8,many,TGTGCCAGCAGCTTAGGAAGTCCAGGGCTTAACTATGGCTACACCTTC,CASSLGSPGLNYGYTF
TRBJ2-5,.,TRBV2,.,TGTGCCAGCAGGGGGAGGGGGGGGGAGACCCAGTACTTC,CASRGRGGETQYF
TRBJ2-1,TRBD1,TRBV20-1,.,TGCAGTGCCCAGACAGGGAACAATGAGCAGTTCTTC,CSAQTGNNEQFF
TRBJ2-1,.,TRBV20-1,many,TGCAGTGCTAGAGTTGGACGGGCCGCTACTTACAATGAGCAGTTCTTC,CSARVGRAATYNEQFF
TRBJ2-1,TRBD2,TRBV11-2,many,TGTGCCAGCAGCTTTACCGGGTGGGGGGGGAATGAGCAGTTCTTC,CASSFTGWGGNEQFF
TRBJ1-1,.,TRBV7-9,many,TGTGCCAGCAGCTTAACTGAAGCTTTCTTT,CASSLTEAFF
TRBJ2-5,TRBD1,TRBV20-1,many,TGCAGTGCTAGCAAGGGACAGGGAGTAGGAGAGACCCAGTACTTC,CSASKGQGVGETQYF
TRBJ2-7,.,TRBV27,.,TGTGCCAGCAGTTCTCGGACTTTGGGGGGTTACGAGCAGTACTTC,CASSSRTLGGYEQYF
TRBJ2-3,.,TRBV7-2,many,TGTGCCAGCAGCTCCAGTCCAGCAGATACGCAGTATTTT,CASSSSPADTQYF
TRBJ1-6,.,TRBV12-3/TRBV12-4,.,TGTGCCAGCAGTTTAGGCCAGTTGACACCCCTCCACTTT,CASSLGQLTPLHF
TRBJ2-1,.,TRBV4-2,few,TGTGCCAGCAGCCAAGATAGGCTACTCACTGAGCAGTTCTTC,CASSQDRLLTEQFF
TRBJ2-1,TRBD2,TRBV20-1,many,TGCAGTGCTCCCTCCTTGACTAGCGGAGGATACAATGAGCAGTTCTTC,CSAPSLTSGGYNEQFF
TRBJ2-3,TRBD2,TRBV2,many,TGTGCCAGCAGGGTACGGACTAGCGGGAGTACAGATACGCAGTATTTT,CASRVRTSGSTDTQYF
TRBJ2-5,.,TRBV28,.,TGTGCCAGCATCTCCGGGACAGAGACCCAGTACTTC,CASISGTETQYF
TRBJ2-5,TRBD1,TRBV20-1,many,TGCAGTGCTATACCCGCAGGGCAGGGGGCGGGAGAGACCCAGTACTTC,CSAIPAGQGAGETQYF
TRBJ2-7,TRBD1,TRBV7-2,many,TGTGCCAGCAGCCTGACCATGGGACAGGCTGGCTCCTACGAGCAGTACTTC,CASSLTMGQAGSYEQYF
TRBJ1-5,.,TRBV28,many,TGTGCCAGCAGTACAGCCCCGGGGGCTAGTCAGCCCCAGCATTTT,CASSTAPGASQPQHF
TRBJ2-7,.,TRBV9,many,TGTGCCAGCAGCGTAGACGGCCGACCGCGTGACGAGCAGTACTTC,CASSVDGRPRDEQYF
TRBJ1-1,.,TRBV20-1,many,TGCAGTGCTAGGCCTGGAGGAATGAACACTGAAGCTTTCTTT,CSARPGGMNTEAFF
TRBJ1-5,TRBD1,TRBV27,.,TGTGCCAGCAGCACAGGGGGGACCCAGCCCCAGCATTTT,CASSTGGTQPQHF
TRBJ2-5,TRBD1,TRBV20-1,few,TGCAGTGCTGTCCCCGGGACAGGGGGCCGAGAGACCCAGTACTTC,CSAVPGTGGRETQYF
TRBJ1-5,.,TRBV6-1,.,TGTGCCAGCAGAGGAAGGACCCGCAATCAGCCCCAGCATTTT,CASRGRTRNQPQHF